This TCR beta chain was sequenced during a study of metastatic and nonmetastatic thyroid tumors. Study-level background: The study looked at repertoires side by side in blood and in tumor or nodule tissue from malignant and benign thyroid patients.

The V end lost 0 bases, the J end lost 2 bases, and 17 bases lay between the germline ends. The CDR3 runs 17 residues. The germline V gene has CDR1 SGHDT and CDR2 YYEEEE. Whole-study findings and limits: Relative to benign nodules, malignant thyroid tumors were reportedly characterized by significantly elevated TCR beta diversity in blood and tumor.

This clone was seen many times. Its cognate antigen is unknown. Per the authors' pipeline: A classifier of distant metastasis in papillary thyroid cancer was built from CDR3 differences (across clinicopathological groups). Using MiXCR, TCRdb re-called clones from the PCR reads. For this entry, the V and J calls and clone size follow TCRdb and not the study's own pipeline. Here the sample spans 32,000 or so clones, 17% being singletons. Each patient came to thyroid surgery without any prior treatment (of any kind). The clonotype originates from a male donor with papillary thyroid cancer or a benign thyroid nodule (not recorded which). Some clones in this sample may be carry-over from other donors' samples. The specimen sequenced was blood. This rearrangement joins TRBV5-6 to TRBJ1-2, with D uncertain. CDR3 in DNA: TGTGCCAGCAGCTTGGATTCGAAAAAGGGTCAAAACTATGGCTACACCTTC. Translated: CASSLDSKKGQNYGYTF.